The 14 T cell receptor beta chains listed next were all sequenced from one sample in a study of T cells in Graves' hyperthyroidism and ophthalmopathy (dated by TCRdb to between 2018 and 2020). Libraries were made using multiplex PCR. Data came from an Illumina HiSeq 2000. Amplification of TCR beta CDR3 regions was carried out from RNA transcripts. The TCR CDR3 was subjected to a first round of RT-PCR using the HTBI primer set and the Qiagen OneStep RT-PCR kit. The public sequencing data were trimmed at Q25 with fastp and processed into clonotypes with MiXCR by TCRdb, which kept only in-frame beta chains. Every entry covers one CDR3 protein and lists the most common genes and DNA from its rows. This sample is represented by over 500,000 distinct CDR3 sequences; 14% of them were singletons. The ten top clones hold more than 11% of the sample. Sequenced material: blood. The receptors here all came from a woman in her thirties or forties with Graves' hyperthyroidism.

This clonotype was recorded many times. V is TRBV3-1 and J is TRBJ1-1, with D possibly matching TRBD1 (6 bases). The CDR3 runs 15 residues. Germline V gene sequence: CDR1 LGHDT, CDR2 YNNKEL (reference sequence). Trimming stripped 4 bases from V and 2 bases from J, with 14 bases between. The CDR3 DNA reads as TGTGCCAGCAGCCCTATGATGGGGGCCAACACTGAAGCTTTCTTT. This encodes CASSPMMGANTEAFF.

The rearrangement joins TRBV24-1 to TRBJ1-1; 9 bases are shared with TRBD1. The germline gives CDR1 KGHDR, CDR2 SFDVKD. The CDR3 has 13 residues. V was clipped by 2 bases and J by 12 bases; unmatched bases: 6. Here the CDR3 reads CATSDSRGTGSFF. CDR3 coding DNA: TGTGCCACCAGTGATTCCCGCGGGACAGGGTCTTTCTTT.

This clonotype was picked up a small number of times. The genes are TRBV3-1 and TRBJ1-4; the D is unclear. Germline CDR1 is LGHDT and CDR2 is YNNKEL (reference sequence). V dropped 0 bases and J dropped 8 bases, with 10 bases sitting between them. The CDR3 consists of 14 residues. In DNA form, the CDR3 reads TGTGCCAGCAGCCAAGATACCGGAGCCGAAAAACTGTTTTTT. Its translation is CASSQDTGAEKLFF.

The CDR3 sequence: CASSQDLPGLLTF. For the CDR3, the DNA is TGTGCCAGCAGCCAAGATCTACCAGGGCTCCTGACTTTC. The chain employs TRBV14 and TRBJ2-6, with D possibly matching TRBD1 (5 bases). The V end lost 0 bases, the J end lost 14 bases, and 11 bases lay between the germline ends. This CDR3 is built from 13 residues. Germline V CDR1 and CDR2: SGHDN, FVKESK.

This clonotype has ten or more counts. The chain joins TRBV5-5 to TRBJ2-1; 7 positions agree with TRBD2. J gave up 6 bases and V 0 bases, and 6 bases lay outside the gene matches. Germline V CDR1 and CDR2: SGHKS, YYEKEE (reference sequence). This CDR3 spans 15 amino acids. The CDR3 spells CASSLVAGAVNEQFF. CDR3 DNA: TGTGCCAGCAGCTTGGTTGCGGGAGCGGTCAATGAGCAGTTCTTC.

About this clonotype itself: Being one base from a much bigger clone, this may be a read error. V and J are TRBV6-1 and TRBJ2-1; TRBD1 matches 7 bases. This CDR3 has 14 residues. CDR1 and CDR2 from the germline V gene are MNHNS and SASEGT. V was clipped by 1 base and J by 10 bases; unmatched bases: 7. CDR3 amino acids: CASSEEQGTYEQFF. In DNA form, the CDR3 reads TGTGCCAGCAGTGAAGAACAGGGGACCTACGAGCAGTTCTTC.

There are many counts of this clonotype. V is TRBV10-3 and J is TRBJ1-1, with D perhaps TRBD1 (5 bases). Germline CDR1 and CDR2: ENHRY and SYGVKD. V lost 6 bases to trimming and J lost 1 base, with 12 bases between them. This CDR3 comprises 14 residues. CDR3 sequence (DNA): TGTGCCATCAGGAACGGGACGGCGAACACTGAAGCTTTCTTT. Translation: CAIRNGTANTEAFF.

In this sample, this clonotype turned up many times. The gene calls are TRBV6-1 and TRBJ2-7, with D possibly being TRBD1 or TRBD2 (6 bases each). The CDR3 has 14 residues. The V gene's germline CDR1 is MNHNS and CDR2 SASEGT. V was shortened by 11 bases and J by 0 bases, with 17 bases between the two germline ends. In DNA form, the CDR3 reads TGTGCCGCCCGGGGGCCGGGGAGCTCCTACGAGCAGTACTTC. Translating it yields CAARGPGSSYEQYF.

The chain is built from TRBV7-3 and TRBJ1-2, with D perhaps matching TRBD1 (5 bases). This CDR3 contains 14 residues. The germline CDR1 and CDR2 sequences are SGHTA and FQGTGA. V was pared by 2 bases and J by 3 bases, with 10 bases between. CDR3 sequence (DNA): TGTGCCAGCAGCTTATATCCAGGGCACTATGGCTACACCTTC. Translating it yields CASSLYPGHYGYTF.

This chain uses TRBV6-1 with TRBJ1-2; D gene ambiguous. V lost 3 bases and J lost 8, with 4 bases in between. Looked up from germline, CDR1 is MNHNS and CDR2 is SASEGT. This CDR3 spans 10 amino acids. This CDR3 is CASSDVGYTF. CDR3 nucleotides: TGTGCCAGCAGTGATGTAGGCTACACCTTC.

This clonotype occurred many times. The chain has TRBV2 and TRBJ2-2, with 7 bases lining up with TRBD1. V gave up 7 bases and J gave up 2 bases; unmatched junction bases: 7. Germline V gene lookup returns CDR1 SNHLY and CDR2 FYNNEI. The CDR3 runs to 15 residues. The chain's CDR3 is CASTFDRANTGELFF. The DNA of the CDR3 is TGTGCCAGCACTTTTGACAGGGCAAACACCGGGGAGCTGTTTTTT.

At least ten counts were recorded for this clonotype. The CDR3 DNA follows: TGTGCCAGCAGCGTAGAGGGGCTACCCAAAGGGAATGAGCAGTTCTTC. Translating it yields CASSVEGLPKGNEQFF. The chain links TRBV9 to TRBJ2-1, with a possible D match to TRBD1 (5 bases). The germline V gene has CDR1 SGDLS and CDR2 YYNGEE. With 0 bases removed from V and 7 bases from J, the gap between germline ends came to 17 bases. This CDR3 is built from 16 residues.

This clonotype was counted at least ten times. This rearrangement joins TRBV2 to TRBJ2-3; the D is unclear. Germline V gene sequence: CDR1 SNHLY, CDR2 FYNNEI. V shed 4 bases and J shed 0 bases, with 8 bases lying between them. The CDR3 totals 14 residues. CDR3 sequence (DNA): TGTGCCAGCAGTGCAAGTCCGAGCACAGATACGCAGTATTTT. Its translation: CASSASPSTDTQYF.

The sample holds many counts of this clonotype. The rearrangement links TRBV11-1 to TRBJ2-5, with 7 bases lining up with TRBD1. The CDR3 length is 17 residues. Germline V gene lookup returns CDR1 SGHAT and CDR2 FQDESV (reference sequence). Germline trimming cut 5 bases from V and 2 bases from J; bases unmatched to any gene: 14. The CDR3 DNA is TGTGCCAGCAGCGTAACGATCGCGACAGGGAATCAAGAGACCCAGTACTTC. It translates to CASSVTIATGNQETQYF.